Detailed here is one TCR beta chain. Its target is unknown. The data originate from a study of neurological immune-mediated disorders. Turning to the study itself: There were approximately 35 multiple sclerosis patients. Of these, some 31 had relapsing-remitting MS and 3 had secondary progressive MS. Regarding the study as a whole: The greatest TCR clonal expansion appeared in HTLV-1-associated myelopathy and the smallest, falling below healthy controls, in multiple sclerosis. No CDR3 amino acid sequences recurred among expanded clones across subjects, suggesting private repertoires in all groups.

TCRdb re-derived calls from the 5' RACE reads in MiXCR, one entry per CDR3 protein. The sample carries under 100,000 distinct CDR3 sequences, roughly 4.5% recorded once. Time point defined: longitudinal time-point 3. 2 million unsorted PBMCs were stored in RNAlater at -80 °C before RNA extraction. Sequenced material: PBMCs. The clonotype originates from a woman aged 55-69 years with multiple sclerosis.

Here the CDR3 reads CAARTSVAGGPALTGELFF. The DNA for the CDR3 is TGTGCCGCCCGCACGTCCGTAGCGGGGGGGCCTGCTTTAACCGGGGAGCTGTTTTTT. J is TRBJ2-2 and V is TRBV21-1; TRBD2, the table's D call, was not compared with the DNA. TRBV21-1 is labeled a pseudogene. There are 19 residues in the CDR3.